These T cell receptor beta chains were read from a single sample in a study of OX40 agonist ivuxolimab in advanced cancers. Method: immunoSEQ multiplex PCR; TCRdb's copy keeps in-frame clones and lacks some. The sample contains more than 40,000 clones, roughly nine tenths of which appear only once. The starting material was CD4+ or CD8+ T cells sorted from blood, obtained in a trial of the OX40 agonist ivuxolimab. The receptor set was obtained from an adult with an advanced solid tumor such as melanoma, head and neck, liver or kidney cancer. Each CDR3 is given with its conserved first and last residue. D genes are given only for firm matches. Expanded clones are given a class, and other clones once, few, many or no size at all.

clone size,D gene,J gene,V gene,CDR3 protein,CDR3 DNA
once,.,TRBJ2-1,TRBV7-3,CASSFWVAGSSYNEQFF,TGTGCCAGCAGCTTTTGGGTCGCGGGGAGCTCCTACAATGAGCAGTTCTTC
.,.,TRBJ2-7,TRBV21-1,CASSSRLRAGPDYEQYF,TGTGCCAGCAGCTCACGACTTCGAGCGGGACCTGACTACGAGCAGTACTTC
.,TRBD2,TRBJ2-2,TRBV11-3,CASSSSGSVGVGELFF,TGTGCCAGCAGCTCTAGCGGGAGTGTCGGGGTCGGGGAGCTGTTTTTT
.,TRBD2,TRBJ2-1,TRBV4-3,CASSQEIWLAGDSRNEQFF,TGCGCCAGCAGCCAAGAAATTTGGCTAGCGGGAGACTCAAGGAATGAGCAGTTCTTC
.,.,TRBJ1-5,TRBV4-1,CASSHRTDSRNQPQHF,TGCGCCAGCAGCCATAGAACGGACAGCCGCAATCAGCCCCAGCATTTT
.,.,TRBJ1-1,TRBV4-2,CASSQLDTNTEAFF,TGTGCCAGCAGCCAACTTGACACGAACACTGAAGCTTTCTTT
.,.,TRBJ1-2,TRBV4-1,CASSRETSAGYTF,TGCGCCAGCAGCCGAGAAACGTCGGCTGGCTACACCTTC
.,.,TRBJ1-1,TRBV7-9,CASSVRGTEAFF,TGTGCCAGCAGCGTACGGGGCACTGAAGCTTTCTTT
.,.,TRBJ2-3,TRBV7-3,CASSLIRDRGTDTQYF,TGTGCCAGCAGCTTAATTCGTGACAGAGGCACAGATACGCAGTATTTT
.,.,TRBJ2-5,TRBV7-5,CARSPSGGSQETQYF,TGTGCCAGAAGCCCTAGCGGGGGGTCCCAAGAGACCCAGTACTTC
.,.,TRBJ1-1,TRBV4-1,CASGANTEAFF,TGCGCCAGCGGGGCGAACACTGAAGCTTTCTTT
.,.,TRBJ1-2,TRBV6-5,CASTQGGYGYTF,TGTGCCAGCACCCAAGGAGGCTATGGCTACACCTTC
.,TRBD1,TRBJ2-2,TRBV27,CASSLGTGANTGELFF,TGTGCCAGCAGTTTAGGGACAGGGGCGAACACCGGGGAGCTGTTTTTT
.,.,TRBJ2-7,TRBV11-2,CASSLELALFYEQYF,TGTGCCAGCAGCTTAGAACTAGCATTATTCTACGAGCAGTACTTC
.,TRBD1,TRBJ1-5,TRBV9,CASSADRGNQPQHF,TGTGCCAGCAGCGCCGACAGGGGCAATCAGCCCCAGCATTTT
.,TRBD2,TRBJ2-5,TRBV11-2,CASSPSRGGSDQETQYF,TGTGCCAGCAGCCCCTCACGGGGGGGATCTGACCAAGAGACCCAGTACTTC
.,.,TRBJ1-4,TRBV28,CASSSDNEKLFF,TGTGCCAGCAGTTCGGATAATGAAAAACTGTTTTTT
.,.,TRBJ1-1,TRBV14,CASSQDWQVNTEAFF,TGTGCCAGCAGCCAAGACTGGCAAGTGAACACTGAAGCTTTCTTT
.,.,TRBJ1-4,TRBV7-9,CASSLGADEKLFF,TGTGCCAGCAGCTTGGGGGCAGATGAAAAACTGTTTTTT
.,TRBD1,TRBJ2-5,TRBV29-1,CSVEPADREETQYF,TGCAGCGTTGAACCAGCGGACAGGGAAGAGACCCAGTACTTC
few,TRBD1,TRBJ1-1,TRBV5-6,CASSSQGLVTEAFF,TGTGCCAGCAGCTCACAGGGGTTGGTCACTGAAGCTTTCTTT
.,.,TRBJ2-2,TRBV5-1,CASSIIPGERYTGELFF,TGCGCCAGCAGTATAATTCCAGGGGAAAGGTACACCGGGGAGCTGTTTTTT
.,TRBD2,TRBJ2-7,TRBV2,CASSTDLGRLASLPEQYF,TGTGCCAGCAGTACAGATTTGGGGAGACTAGCGTCTCTACCCGAGCAGTACTTC
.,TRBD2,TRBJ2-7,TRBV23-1,CASSLPAGLAGGPWSYEQYF,TGCGCCAGCAGTCTCCCCGCAGGACTAGCGGGAGGGCCTTGGTCCTACGAGCAGTACTTC
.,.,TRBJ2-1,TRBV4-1,CASSQESTGSDNEQFF,TGCGCCAGCAGCCAAGAATCGACGGGCAGTGACAATGAGCAGTTCTTC
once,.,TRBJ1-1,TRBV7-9,CASSLATGMNTEAFF,TGTGCCAGCAGCTTAGCCACAGGCATGAACACTGAAGCTTTCTTT
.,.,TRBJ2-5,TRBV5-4,CASSLTGTLQETQYF,TGTGCCAGCAGCTTGACCGGGACCCTCCAAGAGACCCAGTACTTC
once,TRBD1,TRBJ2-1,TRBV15,CATSRFGDRDNEQFF,TGTGCCACCAGCAGATTCGGGGACAGAGACAATGAGCAGTTCTTC
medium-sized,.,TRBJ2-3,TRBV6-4,CASSPGGTDTQYF,TGTGCCAGCAGTCCAGGGGGCACAGATACGCAGTATTTT
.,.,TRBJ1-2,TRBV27,CASSLNSDYGYTF,TGTGCCAGCAGTTTGAACAGTGACTATGGCTACACCTTC
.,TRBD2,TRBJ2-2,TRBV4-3,CASTPSGREGVATGELFF,TGCGCCAGCACCCCTTCGGGGCGGGAGGGAGTGGCGACCGGGGAGCTGTTTTTT
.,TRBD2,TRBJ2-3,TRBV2,CASSDPGSLTSGYTDTQYF,TGTGCCAGCAGTGACCCAGGTTCTTTGACTAGCGGTTACACAGATACGCAGTATTTT
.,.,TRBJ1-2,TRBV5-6,CASSRGDYGYTF,TGTGCCAGCTCAAGGGGCGACTATGGCTACACCTTC
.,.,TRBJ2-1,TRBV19,CASSIQAGMYNEQFF,TGTGCCAGTAGTATTCAGGCAGGTATGTACAATGAGCAGTTCTTC
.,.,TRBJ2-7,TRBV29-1,CSVEGAGNSQHPTSPYEQYF,TGCAGCGTTGAAGGGGCCGGGAATTCCCAACACCCCACGAGCCCCTACGAGCAGTACTTC
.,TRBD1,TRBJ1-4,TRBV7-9,CASSFVSGQFNEKLFF,TGTGCCAGCAGCTTTGTATCGGGACAGTTTAATGAAAAACTGTTTTTT
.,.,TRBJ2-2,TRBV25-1,CASRSPGPDGELFF,TGTGCCAGCAGATCCCCGGGGCCGGACGGGGAGCTGTTTTTT
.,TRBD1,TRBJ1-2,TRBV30,CAWSAGTGGHYGYTF,TGTGCCTGGAGTGCGGGCACAGGGGGACACTATGGCTACACCTTC
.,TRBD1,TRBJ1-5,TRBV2,CASNRGRDVSMGDQPQHF,TGTGCCAGCAACAGGGGGCGGGACGTGTCCATGGGGGATCAGCCCCAGCATTTT
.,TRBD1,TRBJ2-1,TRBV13,CASSRTGIKVNEQFF,TGTGCCAGCAGCCGGACAGGGATTAAGGTGAATGAGCAGTTCTTC
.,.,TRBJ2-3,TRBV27,CASSLAQSTDTQYF,TGTGCCAGCAGCCTAGCGCAAAGCACAGATACGCAGTATTTT
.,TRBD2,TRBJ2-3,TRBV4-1,CASSPREGADTQYF,TGCGCCAGCAGCCCAAGGGAGGGCGCAGATACGCAGTATTTT